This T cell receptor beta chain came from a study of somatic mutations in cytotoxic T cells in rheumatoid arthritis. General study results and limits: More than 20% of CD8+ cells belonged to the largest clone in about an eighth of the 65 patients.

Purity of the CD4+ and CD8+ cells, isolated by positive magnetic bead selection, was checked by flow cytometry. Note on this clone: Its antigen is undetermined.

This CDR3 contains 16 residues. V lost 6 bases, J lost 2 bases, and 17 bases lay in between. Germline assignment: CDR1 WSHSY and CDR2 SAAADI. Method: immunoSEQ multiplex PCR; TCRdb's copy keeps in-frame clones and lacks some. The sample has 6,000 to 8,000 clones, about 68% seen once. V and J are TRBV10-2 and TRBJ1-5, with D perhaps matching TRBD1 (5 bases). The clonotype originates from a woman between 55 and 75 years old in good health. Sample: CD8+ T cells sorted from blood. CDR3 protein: CASRPSGTGGNQPQHF. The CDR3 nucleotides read TGCGCCAGCAGACCCTCCGGGACGGGGGGCAATCAGCCCCAGCATTTT.